These 3 T cell receptor beta chains originate from one sample sequenced in a study of blood T cell repertoires in COVID-19. Libraries were prepared by immunoSEQ multiplex PCR; TCRdb keeps only in-frame clonotypes and omits some of them. The sample lists roughly 50,000 clones, 84% occurring once. The sequencing sample was made of peripheral blood. Receptors originate from a man aged 45-65 years with acute or convalescent COVID-19.

This sequence joins TRBV19 and TRBJ1-5; a possible D gene is TRBD1 (5 bases). Germline CDR1 and CDR2: LNHDA and SQIVND (reference sequence). V shed 7 bases and J shed 0 bases, with 16 bases lying between them. The CDR3 contains 16 residues. The CDR3 loop is CASTWGGEDSNQPQHF. The CDR3 nucleotides are TGTGCCAGTACCTGGGGGGGGGAGGATAGCAATCAGCCCCAGCATTTT.

The chain is built from TRBV28 and TRBJ2-4; D remains ambiguous. V gave up 8 bases and J gave up 1 base, with 9 bases separating them. CDR3 length: 13 amino acids. Germline CDR1 and CDR2: MDHEN and SYDVKM. CDR3 sequence: CASGGSAKNIQYF. DNA of the CDR3: TGTGCCAGCGGTGGCAGTGCCAAAAACATTCAGTACTTC.

The chain employs TRBV18 and TRBJ1-4, with D possibly TRBD1 on 6 matching bases. The V gene's germline CDR1 is KGHSH and CDR2 LQKENI. This CDR3 has 14 residues. V gave up 2 bases and J gave up 5 bases, with 9 bases separating them. The CDR3 DNA sequence: TGTGCCAGCTCACCAGGGGGCGGCAATGAAAAACTGTTTTTT. Translation: CASSPGGGNEKLFF. The variable domain in full, completed from reference TRBV18 and TRBJ1-4, reads NAGVMQNPRHLVRRRGQEARLRCSPMKGHSHVYWYRQLPEEGLKFMVYLQKENIIDESGMPKERFSAEFPKEGPSILRIQQVVRGDSAAYFCASSPGGGNEKLFFGSGTQLSVL.